These 32 T cell receptor beta chains share one sample of origin, sequenced in a study of T cell responses to AZD1222 COVID-19 vaccine. Assay: immunoSEQ multiplex PCR; the TCRdb copy retains only in-frame clones and omits some. The table shows about 150,000 clones, with approximately 85% occurring only once. The sample consisted of peripheral blood, taken on day 0 of AZD1222 vaccination. These TCRs come from an adult in good health.

The genes are TRBV27 and TRBJ2-5, with D perhaps TRBD1 (5 bases). This CDR3 is 15 amino acids long. Germline values: CDR1 MNHEY, CDR2 SMNVEV (reference sequence). Trimming stripped 6 bases from V and 0 bases from J, with 14 bases between. The DNA of the CDR3 is TGTGCCAGCAGAACAGGTCCGAAAAACCAAGAGACCCAGTACTTC. This translates into CASRTGPKNQETQYF.

The CDR3 DNA sequence: TGCGCCAGCAGCTCCGGGACTAGCGGGATAGGGACTGAGCAGTTCTTC. It is translated as CASSSGTSGIGTEQFF. The chain couples TRBV5-1 to TRBJ2-1; TRBD2 matches 13 bases. The CDR3 has 16 amino acids. Trimming at V came to 3 bases and at J to 9 bases, leaving 9 bases not matched to a gene. CDR1 is SGHRS and CDR2 is YFSETQ in the germline V gene.

The chain links TRBV6-1 to TRBJ2-3; 8 bases are a match to TRBD2. The CDR3 contains 15 residues. Looked up from germline, CDR1 is MNHNS and CDR2 is SASEGT. Trimming removed 3 bases from V and 2 bases from J; junction bases left unmatched: 4. The CDR3 region is CASSETSAYTDTQYF. CDR3 sequence (DNA): TGTGCCAGCAGTGAGACTAGCGCGTACACAGATACGCAGTATTTT.

The rearrangement joins TRBV19 to TRBJ2-1; weak D call: TRBD2 (6 bases). The V end was cut by 7 bases, the J end by 5 bases, with 18 bases between. The CDR3 covers 15 residues. Looked up from germline, CDR1 is LNHDA and CDR2 is SQIVND (reference sequence). The CDR3 coding sequence is TGTGCCAGTACCATCTACCACGGGAGTAACAATGAGCAGTTCTTC. Translation: CASTIYHGSNNEQFF.

This chain joins TRBV10-2 and TRBJ2-2; 8 bases fit TRBD1. This CDR3 comprises 15 residues. Losses at the gene ends were 3 bases for V and 4 bases for J; bases not matched to a gene: 4. Looked up from germline, CDR1 is WSHSY and CDR2 is SAAADI. The CDR3 spells CASSEQGGGTGELFF. DNA of the CDR3: TGCGCCAGCAGTGAACAGGGGGGAGGCACCGGGGAGCTGTTTTTT.

This clone showed up just once. The chain combines TRBV10-3 with TRBJ2-1, with 14 bases fitting TRBD2. J lost 6 bases, V lost 9 bases, and 1 base had no gene match. This CDR3 spans 13 amino acids. CDR1 ENHRY and CDR2 SYGVKD come from the germline V gene. The CDR3: CAIGLAGGNEQFF. CDR3 bases: TGTGCCATTGGACTAGCGGGGGGCAATGAGCAGTTCTTC.

This rearrangement joins TRBV2 to TRBJ1-4; the match to TRBD1 covers 9 bases. CDR3 length equals 14 residues. Germline V gene sequence: CDR1 SNHLY, CDR2 FYNNEI. V gave up 6 bases and J gave up 8 bases; unmatched junction bases: 7. The CDR3 DNA follows: TGTGCCAGCAGCAAACAGGGGGCTGAGGAAAAACTGTTTTTT. It is translated as CASSKQGAEEKLFF.

V is TRBV9 and J is TRBJ1-3, with TRBD1 identical over 7 bases. The germline V gene encodes CDR1 SGDLS and CDR2 YYNGEE. The CDR3 runs 15 residues. V lost 4 bases to trimming and J lost 4 bases; unmatched junction nucleotides: 8. CDR3 in DNA: TGTGCCAGCAGCCTTCGGGACAGTGAAGGAAACACCATATATTTT. This codes for CASSLRDSEGNTIYF. Full variable domain (missing parts from reference TRBV9 and TRBJ1-3): DSGVTQTPKHLITATGQRVTLRCSPRSGDLSVYWYQQSLDQGLQFLIQYYNGEERAKGNILERFSAQQFPDLHSELNLSSLELGDSALYFCASSLRDSEGNTIYFGEGSWLTVV.

This clone is a singleton in its sample. The chain carries TRBV18 and TRBJ1-1, with a possible D match to TRBD1 (5 bases). Germline CDR1 and CDR2: KGHSH and LQKENI. This CDR3 has 13 residues. The V and J ends lost 5 bases and 1 base respectively, with 8 bases between them. CDR3 sequence: CASSSQENTEAFF. In DNA, the CDR3 is TGTGCCAGCTCATCACAGGAGAACACTGAAGCTTTCTTT.

The chain combines TRBV24-1 with TRBJ2-3; D is possibly TRBD2 (6 bases). Trimming cost V 2 bases and J 6 bases, with 11 bases left between them. Germline V gives CDR1 KGHDR, CDR2 SFDVKD. The CDR3 consists of 14 residues. CDR3 DNA sequence: TGTGCCACCAGTGATTGGGGGGAGGAGGATACGCAGTATTTT. Residues: CATSDWGEEDTQYF.

This clone was recorded only once. V and J are TRBV9 and TRBJ1-1, with D unresolved. V gave up 1 base and J gave up 0 bases, with 7 bases separating them. The length of the CDR3 is 14 residues. Germline V gene lookup returns CDR1 SGDLS and CDR2 YYNGEE. CDR3 nucleotide sequence: TGTGCCAGCAGCGTAACGGGATTGAACACTGAAGCTTTCTTT. Translated: CASSVTGLNTEAFF.

This chain's CDR3 is CASSSPPGTSLPNEQFF. CDR3 bases: TGTGCCAGCAGCTCACCACCCGGGACTAGCCTGCCCAATGAGCAGTTCTTC. The V and J genes are TRBV9 and TRBJ2-1; TRBD2 matches 9 bases. The CDR3 extends over 17 amino acids. Germline loops: CDR1 SGDLS, CDR2 YYNGEE. Trimming cost V 4 bases and J 6 bases; bases outside gene matches: 14. Based on the CDR3 plus reference TRBV9 and TRBJ2-1, the full variable domain is DSGVTQTPKHLITATGQRVTLRCSPRSGDLSVYWYQQSLDQGLQFLIQYYNGEERAKGNILERFSAQQFPDLHSELNLSSLELGDSALYFCASSSPPGTSLPNEQFFGPGTRLTVL.

V is TRBV6-4 and J is TRBJ2-3; 9 bases are shared with TRBD2. This CDR3 is 15 amino acids long. Germline V gives CDR1 MRHNA, CDR2 SNTAGT. V trimming: 2 bases; J trimming: 5 bases; junction bases outside the gene matches: 5. The CDR3 region is CASSDEAGGEDTQYF. In nucleotides, the CDR3 is TGTGCCAGCAGTGACGAAGCGGGAGGTGAAGATACGCAGTATTTT.

The V call is TRBV27, the J call TRBJ1-1; 9 nucleotides line up with TRBD1. Germline CDR1 is MNHEY and CDR2 is SMNVEV (reference sequence). CDR3 length equals 12 residues. Trimming cost V 8 bases and J 11 bases; bases outside gene matches: 9. The CDR3 protein is CASGTGTLLAFF. CDR3 DNA: TGTGCCAGCGGGACAGGGACATTGTTGGCTTTCTTT.

The chain is built from TRBV19 and TRBJ1-5; 10 bases fit TRBD1. Trimming at V came to 6 bases and at J to 4 bases, leaving 12 bases not matched to a gene. Germline assignment: CDR1 LNHDA and CDR2 SQIVND (reference sequence). The CDR3 length is 17 residues. The CDR3 DNA sequence: TGTGCCAGTAGCGCGGACAGGGGGTTTATAGGGAATCAGCCCCAGCATTTT. It encodes CASSADRGFIGNQPQHF. Filled out from reference TRBV19 and TRBJ1-5, the complete variable domain reads DGGITQSPKYLFRKEGQNVTLSCEQNLNHDAMYWYRQDPGQGLRLIYYSQIVNDFQKGDIAEGYSVSREKKESFPLTVTSAQKNPTAFYLCASSADRGFIGNQPQHFGDGTRLSIL.

V gene TRBV12-3 or TRBV12-4 combines with J gene TRBJ1-1; no firm D call. V shed 3 bases and J shed 2 bases, with 7 bases lying between them. This CDR3 contains 13 residues. CDR3: CASSLEVNTEAFF. In DNA form, the CDR3 reads TGTGCCAGCAGTTTGGAGGTTAACACTGAAGCTTTCTTT.

The J gene is TRBJ1-1, the V gene TRBV27; possible D gene TRBD1, 5 bases. V shed 7 bases and J shed 0 bases, with 9 bases lying between them. Germline V gene data show CDR1 as MNHEY and CDR2 as SMNVEV (reference sequence). The CDR3 runs to 13 residues. The CDR3 spells CASKSTVNTEAFF. CDR3 nucleotides: TGTGCCAGCAAGTCGACAGTGAACACTGAAGCTTTCTTT.

The chain links TRBV28 to TRBJ1-2, with TRBD1 identical over 8 bases. Germline CDR1 is MDHEN and CDR2 is SYDVKM. The CDR3 has 16 amino acids. J lost 7 bases, V lost 2 bases, and 12 bases had no gene match. For the CDR3, the DNA is TGTGCCAGCAGTTTAGCGGGACAGGAAGACTTGACTGGCTACACCTTC. Its protein is CASSLAGQEDLTGYTF.

The V gene is TRBV29-1, the J gene TRBJ1-2; no clear D gene. Trimming took off 3 bases at V and 8 bases at J, with 10 bases between the two ends. There are 11 residues in the CDR3. The germline gives CDR1 SQVTM, CDR2 ANQGSEA. CDR3 sequence reads: CSVEGGGGYTF. CDR3 nucleotides: TGCAGCGTTGAGGGAGGAGGCGGCTACACCTTC.

This clone has just one count. This rearrangement joins TRBV3-1 (or the pseudogene TRBV3-2) to TRBJ1-1, with D tentatively TRBD1 (5 bases). CDR1 LGHDT and CDR2 YNNKEL come from the germline V gene (reference sequence). Trimming stripped 1 base from V and 2 bases from J, with 14 bases between. The CDR3 runs 16 residues. The CDR3 DNA reads TGTGCCAGCAGCCAAGGAGTGGGGGTACTCAACACTGAAGCTTTCTTT. Translating it yields CASSQGVGVLNTEAFF.

The CDR3 sequence is CASSTSGQGREKLFF. In DNA, the CDR3 is TGTGCCAGCAGTACATCGGGACAGGGTCGCGAAAAACTGTTTTTT. The chain couples TRBV28 to TRBJ1-4, with 9 bases matching TRBD1. CDR1 and CDR2 from the germline V gene are MDHEN and SYDVKM. The CDR3 contains 15 residues. Trimming took 5 bases from V and 8 from J; bases not matched to a gene: 9.

The rearrangement joins TRBV28 to TRBJ1-1; D gene uncertain. CDR3 size: 14 residues. V gave up 5 bases and J gave up 10 bases, with 20 bases separating them. Looked up from germline, CDR1 is MDHEN and CDR2 is SYDVKM. This CDR3 is CASSTSREGGLAFF. The CDR3 DNA follows: TGTGCCAGCAGTACGAGTCGGGAGGGTGGGTTAGCTTTCTTT.

The V call is TRBV2, the J call TRBJ1-1; no firm D call. The V end lost 2 bases, the J end lost 4 bases, and 8 bases lay between the germline ends. CDR3 size: 13 residues. Germline CDR1 SNHLY, CDR2 FYNNEI. The CDR3, as DNA: TGTGCCAGCAGTGAATGGTCCCTCACTGAAGCTTTCTTT. Translation: CASSEWSLTEAFF.

This chain connects TRBV7-9 to TRBJ2-2; D call uncertain. The ends were cut back, 2 bases at V and 9 bases at J, with 16 bases in the middle. The CDR3 runs 15 residues. Germline CDR1 reads SEHNR; CDR2 reads FQNEAQ (reference sequence). This chain's CDR3 is CASSLRRLAGWELFF. The CDR3 coding sequence is TGTGCCAGCAGCTTAAGGCGTTTGGCCGGTTGGGAGCTGTTTTTT.

The rearrangement joins TRBV11-2 to TRBJ2-7; D gene uncertain. Between the trimmed V and J ends, which lost 1 base and 3 bases, there was a span of 10 bases. There are 14 residues in the CDR3. The germline CDR1 and CDR2 sequences are SGHAT and FQNNGV. CDR3 region: CASSLGVAVYEQYF. CDR3 in DNA: TGTGCCAGCAGCTTAGGGGTAGCAGTCTACGAGCAGTACTTC. Full variable domain (rest looked up from reference TRBV11-2 and TRBJ2-7): EAGVAQSPRYKIIEKRQSVAFWCNPISGHATLYWYQQILGQGPKLLIQFQNNGVVDDSQLPKDRFSAERLKGVDSTLKIQPAKLEDSAVYLCASSLGVAVYEQYFGPGTRLTVT.

The genes are TRBV10-3 and TRBJ1-2, with a possible D match to TRBD1 (6 bases). CDR3 length equals 13 residues. CDR1 is ENHRY and CDR2 is SYGVKD in the germline V gene. V dropped 8 bases and J dropped 8 bases, with 18 bases sitting between them. Here the CDR3 reads CAIEDSPSGGYTF. The CDR3 coding sequence is TGTGCCATCGAGGACAGTCCATCGGGCGGCTACACCTTC.

V and J are TRBV12-5 and TRBJ1-1, with TRBD1 as a possible D gene (6 bases). The ends were cut back, 1 base at V and 6 bases at J, with 15 bases in the middle. This CDR3 has 15 amino acids. The V gene's germline CDR1 is LGHNT and CDR2 FRNRAP. The CDR3 bases are TGTGCTAGTGGTTTGGCCCGGGGGCCAGGCGCTGAAGCTTTCTTT. Translating it yields CASGLARGPGAEAFF.

The rearrangement links TRBV2 to TRBJ2-2; D assignment may be TRBD1 or TRBD2 (5 bases each). V was shortened by 6 bases and J by 1 base, with 9 bases between the two germline ends. Germline V CDR1 and CDR2: SNHLY, FYNNEI. The CDR3 extends over 14 amino acids. The CDR3 bases are TGTGCCAGCAGCCGGGACCGGAACACCGGGGAGCTGTTTTTT. This gives the protein CASSRDRNTGELFF.

The rearrangement links TRBV3-1 (or the pseudogene TRBV3-2) to TRBJ2-7; 8 nucleotides match TRBD1. J gave up 3 bases and V 7 bases, and 8 bases lay outside the gene matches. Germline V gene sequence: CDR1 LGHDT, CDR2 YNNKEL (reference sequence). The CDR3 runs 14 residues. CDR3 in DNA: TGTGCCAGCACCCCCGGGACAGGCTTCTACGAGCAGTACTTC. Translation gives CASTPGTGFYEQYF.

The chain links TRBV30 to TRBJ1-3; D is ambiguous. From germline, CDR1 is GTSNPN and CDR2 SVGIG (reference sequence). V was pared by 0 bases and J by 10 bases, with 10 bases between. The CDR3 runs to 12 residues. Here the CDR3 DNA reads TGTGCCTGGAGTGTTGGATCGAGGACCATATATTTT. The encoded protein is CAWSVGSRTIYF.

The chain combines TRBV12-3 or TRBV12-4 with TRBJ1-1; D ambiguous. The CDR3 runs to 13 residues. The ends were cut back, 6 bases at V and 7 bases at J, with 15 bases in the middle. CDR3 sequence: CASSPFWGSEAFF. CDR3 in DNA: TGTGCCAGCAGCCCATTCTGGGGAAGTGAAGCTTTCTTT.

The rearrangement links TRBV27 to TRBJ1-6; no clear D. The V end lost 6 bases, the J end lost 0 bases, and 6 bases lay between the germline ends. This CDR3 is 14 amino acids long. The germline V gene has CDR1 MNHEY and CDR2 SMNVEV (reference sequence). CDR3 in amino acids: CASSRSSYNSPLHF. CDR3 in DNA: TGTGCCAGCAGCAGGAGCTCCTATAATTCACCCCTCCACTTT.